The sequence of this T cell receptor (beta chain) was determined in a study of spatial heterogeneity in lung cancer. This clonotype was recorded at least ten times. Antigen specificity is unknown. This beta chain slipped into a library made for alpha chains as a stray read, so its size is not meaningful. Stated time point: sample taken at primary tumor resection. TCRdb analysed the 5' RACE reads with MiXCR anew, one entry per CDR3 protein. Here the sample spans about 12,000 distinct CDR3 sequences, 5.1% being singletons. Points from the study as a whole: Intratumoral expanded alpha and beta TCR counts were found to track tumor mutation counts.

The TCR comes from a male donor with early-stage non-small cell lung cancer. The sample consisted of lung tumor tissue, taken at surgery.

The CDR3: CASSRYNSPLHF. As DNA, the CDR3 is TGCGCCAGCAGCCGCTATAATTCACCCCTCCACTTT. This chain links TRBV4-3 with TRBJ1-6; D call uncertain. Trimming stripped 4 bases from V and 3 bases from J, with 1 base between. The CDR3 loop spans 12 amino acids. The germline gives CDR1 LGHNA, CDR2 YSLEER.